The sequence of this T cell receptor (beta chain) was determined in a study of blood T cell repertoires in COVID-19. Study background: Nucleic acid was either cDNA or gDNA, and it came from T cells, B-cell-depleted T cells, or PBMCs.

Per the authors' pipeline: The assay estimated nucleated cells by amplifying reference gene primers. Clones were read by immunoSEQ multiplex PCR, and TCRdb kept only the in-frame ones, dropping some. D and trimming come from the DNA, and the V and J calls and clone size come from that table. The sample yields about 240,000 clones, around 86% seen once. Per germline, CDR1 MNHEY and CDR2 SVGEGT. V was clipped by 4 bases and J by 5 bases, with 8 bases between them. This CDR3 comprises 12 residues. The specimen was peripheral blood. The clonotype originates from a woman older than 75 with COVID-19, enrolled during active disease. The chain combines TRBV6-2 or TRBV6-3 with TRBJ1-2, with a weak D call TRBD1 (6 bases). Here the CDR3 DNA reads TGTGCCAGCAGTTTTACAGGGTATGGCTACACCTTC. Its protein product is CASSFTGYGYTF.